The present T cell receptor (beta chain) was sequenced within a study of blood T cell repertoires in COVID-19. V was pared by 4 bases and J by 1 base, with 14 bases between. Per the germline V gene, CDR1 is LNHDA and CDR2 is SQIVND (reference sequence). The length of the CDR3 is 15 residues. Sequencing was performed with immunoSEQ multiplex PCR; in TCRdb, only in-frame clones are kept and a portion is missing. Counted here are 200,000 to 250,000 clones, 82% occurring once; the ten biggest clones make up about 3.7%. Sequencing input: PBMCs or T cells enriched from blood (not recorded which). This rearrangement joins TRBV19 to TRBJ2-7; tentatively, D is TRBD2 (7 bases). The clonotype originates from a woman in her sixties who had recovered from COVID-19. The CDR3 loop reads CASSTRGAASYEQYF. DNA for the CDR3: TGTGCCAGTAGTACTCGGGGGGCAGCATCCTACGAGCAGTACTTC.